The sequence of this T cell receptor (beta chain) was determined in a study of cytomegalovirus exposure and HLA in healthy donors. V lost 3 bases and J 5 bases, leaving 8 bases between the germline ends. The germline CDR1 and CDR2 sequences are KGHSH and LQKENI. The CDR3 spans 13 residues. Researchers ran the PCR with 60 Vbeta and 13 Jbeta primers. TCRdb keeps only in-frame clones here, not all; method: immunoSEQ multiplex PCR. The table lists about 30,000 clones, around nine tenths of them singletons. This clonotype was obtained from a boy between 10 and 17 years old in good health and CMV-seronegative. This chain connects TRBV18 to TRBJ2-1; perhaps TRBD1 as D (5 bases). Sequences were obtained from PBMCs. The CDR3 reads CASSPDRHNEQFF. The CDR3, as DNA: TGTGCCAGCTCACCCGACAGACACAATGAGCAGTTCTTC.